A selection of T cell receptor beta chains follows, all from one sample in a study of CD4 T cell repertoires in COVID-19. TCRdb keeps only in-frame clones here, not all; method: immunoSEQ multiplex PCR. The sample lists 20,000 to 25,000 clones, around 86% occurring once. Here the sequenced sample was central memory CD4+ T cells from blood, taken before the COVID-19 pandemic. The receptors here all came from a human donor who had COVID-19. The CDR3 runs from the conserved cysteine through the conserved F or W. Fields, in order: V gene, clone size, J gene, D gene, CDR3 DNA, CDR3 protein. D genes are given only for firm matches. Size values are once, few and many counts, or a class for expanded clones, and some rows have none.

V: TRBV6-6
size: NA
J: TRBJ1-4
D: NA
DNA: TGTGCCAGCAGTGGCACCGGGACTAATGAAAAACTGTTTTTT
CDR3: CASSGTGTNEKLFF

V: TRBV2
size: once
J: TRBJ2-3
D: NA
DNA: TGTGCCAGCAGTGAAAATCCAATGTCGGGGGGCACAGATACGCAGTATTTT
CDR3: CASSENPMSGGTDTQYF

V: TRBV27
size: NA
J: TRBJ1-1
D: NA
DNA: TGTGCCAGCGTGGGTCGGGGGGCTAGCACTGAAGCTTTCTTT
CDR3: CASVGRGASTEAFF

V: TRBV7-9
size: NA
J: TRBJ1-2
D: NA
DNA: TGTGCCAGCAGCCCTTCGGGGGCTAACTATGGCTACACCTTC
CDR3: CASSPSGANYGYTF

V: TRBV5-5
size: NA
J: TRBJ1-5
D: NA
DNA: TGTGCCAGCAGCTTGGTGGCAGGGCAACAGCCCCAGCATTTT
CDR3: CASSLVAGQQPQHF

V: TRBV7-7
size: NA
J: TRBJ1-4
D: NA
DNA: TGTGCCAGCAGCTCGACAGTTAATGAAAAACTGTTTTTT
CDR3: CASSSTVNEKLFF

V: TRBV10-3
size: NA
J: TRBJ1-6
D: NA
DNA: TGTGCCATCAGTGAGTCGATTCGGAATTCACCCCTCCACTTT
CDR3: CAISESIRNSPLHF

V: TRBV5-3
size: NA
J: TRBJ1-5
D: NA
DNA: TGTGCCAGAAGCTTGGCCGTCAGGGTAGTTGATCAGCCCCAGCATTTT
CDR3: CARSLAVRVVDQPQHF

V: TRBV6-1
size: NA
J: TRBJ2-5
D: TRBD1
DNA: TGTGCCAGCAGTGAGGGGACAGTCCAAGAGACCCAGTACTTC
CDR3: CASSEGTVQETQYF

V: TRBV7-2
size: NA
J: TRBJ2-1
D: TRBD2
DNA: TGTGCCAGCAACCCTAGCGGCGGCTACAATGAGCAGTTCTTC
CDR3: CASNPSGGYNEQFF

V: TRBV7-2
size: NA
J: TRBJ2-5
D: TRBD1
DNA: TGTGCCAGCAGCTTTAGACAGGGGGCCCAGTACTTC
CDR3: CASSFRQGAQYF

V: TRBV20-1
size: NA
J: TRBJ2-7
D: NA
DNA: TGCAGTGCTAGAGCCGGGTACGAGCAGTACTTC
CDR3: CSARAGYEQYF

V: TRBV5-1
size: NA
J: TRBJ2-1
D: TRBD1
DNA: TGCGCCAGCAGCACCAGACAGGGTGGAAACAATGAGCAGTTCTTC
CDR3: CASSTRQGGNNEQFF

V: TRBV4-1
size: NA
J: TRBJ1-5
D: TRBD1
DNA: TGCGCCAGCAGCCCGCTTGGGACAGGGCGTAGTCAGCCCCAGCATTTT
CDR3: CASSPLGTGRSQPQHF

V: TRBV6-1
size: NA
J: TRBJ1-4
D: TRBD1
DNA: TGTGCCACTCGGACAGGGCTTAATGAAAAACTGTTTTTT
CDR3: CATRTGLNEKLFF

V: TRBV6-5
size: NA
J: TRBJ2-7
D: NA
DNA: TGTGCCAGCAGGAACCCGGGGTGGGAGCAGTACTTC
CDR3: CASRNPGWEQYF

V: TRBV5-1
size: NA
J: TRBJ2-2
D: NA
DNA: TGCGCCAGCAGCCTGGACAGTGTTTTGGTTACCGGGGAGCTGTTTTTT
CDR3: CASSLDSVLVTGELFF

V: TRBV30
size: once
J: TRBJ1-2
D: TRBD1
DNA: TGTGCCTGGACCGCGACAGGGGAGGGTGGCTACACCTTC
CDR3: CAWTATGEGGYTF

V: TRBV15
size: NA
J: TRBJ1-1
D: NA
DNA: TGTGCCACCACTTTGAACAGCCTGAACACTGAAGCTTTCTTT
CDR3: CATTLNSLNTEAFF

V: TRBV7-8
size: few
J: TRBJ1-1
D: NA
DNA: TGTGCCAGCAGCGCCGTGAGACAGAGGAACACTGAAGCTTTCTTT
CDR3: CASSAVRQRNTEAFF

V: TRBV6-1
size: NA
J: TRBJ1-2
D: NA
DNA: TGTGCCAGCAGTGAAAGGGGTGGGCAGGCATATGGCTACACCTTC
CDR3: CASSERGGQAYGYTF

V: TRBV14
size: once
J: TRBJ2-5
D: NA
DNA: TGTGCCAGCAGCCAAGTGACACAACTTCTAGAGACCCAGTACTTC
CDR3: CASSQVTQLLETQYF

V: TRBV5-4
size: NA
J: TRBJ2-5
D: TRBD2
DNA: TGTGCCAGCAGCTTGAGGCGGGAGGATGAGACCCAGTACTTC
CDR3: CASSLRREDETQYF

V: TRBV6-1
size: NA
J: TRBJ1-5
D: NA
DNA: TGTGCCAGCAGGGTCTCGTCCGGGCCCCAGCATTTT
CDR3: CASRVSSGPQHF

V: TRBV15
size: NA
J: TRBJ2-3
D: NA
DNA: TGTGCCACCAGCAGATCGGGGGGTGGGGGGCGCGGGAATTTT
CDR3: CATSRSGGGGRGNF

V: TRBV5-1
size: NA
J: TRBJ2-3
D: NA
DNA: TGCGCCAGCAGCTTGAACGGGAGAGGCACAGATACGCAGTATTTT
CDR3: CASSLNGRGTDTQYF